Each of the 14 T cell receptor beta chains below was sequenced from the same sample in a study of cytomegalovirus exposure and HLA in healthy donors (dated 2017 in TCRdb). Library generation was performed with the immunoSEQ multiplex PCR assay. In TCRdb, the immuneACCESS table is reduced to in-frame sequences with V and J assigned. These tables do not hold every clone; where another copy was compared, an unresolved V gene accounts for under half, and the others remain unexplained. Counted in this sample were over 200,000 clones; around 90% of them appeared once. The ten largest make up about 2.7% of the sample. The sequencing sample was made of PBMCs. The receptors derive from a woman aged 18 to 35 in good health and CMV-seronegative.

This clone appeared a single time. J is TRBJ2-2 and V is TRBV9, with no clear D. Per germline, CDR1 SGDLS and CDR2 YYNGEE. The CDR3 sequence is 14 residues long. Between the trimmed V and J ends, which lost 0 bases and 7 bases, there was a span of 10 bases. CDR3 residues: CASSVGATGGELFF. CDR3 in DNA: TGTGCCAGCAGCGTAGGTGCAACGGGCGGGGAGCTGTTTTTT.

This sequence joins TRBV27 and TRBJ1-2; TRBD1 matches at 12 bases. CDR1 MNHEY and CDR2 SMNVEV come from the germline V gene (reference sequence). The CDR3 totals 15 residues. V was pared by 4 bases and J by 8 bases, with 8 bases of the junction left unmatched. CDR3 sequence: CASSWSGQGARGYTF. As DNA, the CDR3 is TGTGCCAGCAGTTGGTCGGGACAGGGGGCTCGCGGCTACACCTTC.

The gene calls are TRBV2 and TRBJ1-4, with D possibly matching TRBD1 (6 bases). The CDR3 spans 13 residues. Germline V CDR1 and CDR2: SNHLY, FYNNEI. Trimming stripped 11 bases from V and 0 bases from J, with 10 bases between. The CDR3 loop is CAGGQPTNEKLFF. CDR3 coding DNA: TGTGCCGGCGGACAGCCAACTAATGAAAAACTGTTTTTT.

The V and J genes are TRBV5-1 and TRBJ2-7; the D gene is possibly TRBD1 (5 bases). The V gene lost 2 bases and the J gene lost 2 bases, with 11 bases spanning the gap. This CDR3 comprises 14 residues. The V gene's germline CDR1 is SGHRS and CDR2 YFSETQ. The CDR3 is CASSFGASTYEQYF. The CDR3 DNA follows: TGCGCCAGCAGCTTTGGGGCGTCTACCTACGAGCAGTACTTC.

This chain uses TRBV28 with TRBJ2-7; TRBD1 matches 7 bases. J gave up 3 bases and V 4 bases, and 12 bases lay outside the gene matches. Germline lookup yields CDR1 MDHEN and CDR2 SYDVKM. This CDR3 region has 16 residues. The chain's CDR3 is CASSSTYGTVGYEQYF. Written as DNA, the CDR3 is TGTGCCAGCAGTTCCACTTACGGGACAGTAGGCTACGAGCAGTACTTC.

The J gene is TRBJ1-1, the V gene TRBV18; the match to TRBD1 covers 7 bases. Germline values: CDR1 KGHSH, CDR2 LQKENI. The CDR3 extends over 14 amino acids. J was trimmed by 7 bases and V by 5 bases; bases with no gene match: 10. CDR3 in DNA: TGTGCCAGCTCATCATCGAGGGGGCTGAGTGAAGCTTTCTTT. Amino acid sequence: CASSSSRGLSEAFF.

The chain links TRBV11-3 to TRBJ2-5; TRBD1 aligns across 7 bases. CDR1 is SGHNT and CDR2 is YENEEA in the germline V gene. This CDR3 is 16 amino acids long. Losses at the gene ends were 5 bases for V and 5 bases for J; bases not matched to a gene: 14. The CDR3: CASSQSRGGAGETQYF. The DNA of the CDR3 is TGTGCCAGCAGCCAATCCCGAGGGGGCGCAGGGGAGACCCAGTACTTC.

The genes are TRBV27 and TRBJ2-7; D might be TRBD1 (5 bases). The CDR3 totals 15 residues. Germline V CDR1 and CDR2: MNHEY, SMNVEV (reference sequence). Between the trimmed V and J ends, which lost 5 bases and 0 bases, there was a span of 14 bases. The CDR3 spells CASSPGHLSSYEQYF. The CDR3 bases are TGTGCCAGCAGTCCAGGACACCTTAGCTCCTACGAGCAGTACTTC.

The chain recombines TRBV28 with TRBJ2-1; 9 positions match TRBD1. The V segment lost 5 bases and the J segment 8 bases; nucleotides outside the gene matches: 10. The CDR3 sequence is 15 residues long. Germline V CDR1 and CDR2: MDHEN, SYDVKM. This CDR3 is CASSRTGTGIDEQFF. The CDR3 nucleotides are TGTGCCAGCAGTCGAACCGGGACAGGGATCGATGAGCAGTTCTTC.

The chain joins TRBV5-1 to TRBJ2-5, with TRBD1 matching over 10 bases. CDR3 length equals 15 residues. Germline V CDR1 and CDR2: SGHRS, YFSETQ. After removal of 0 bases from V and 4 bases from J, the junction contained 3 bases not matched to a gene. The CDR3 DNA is TGCGCCAGCAGCTTGGGACAGGGGGCGCGAGAGACCCAGTACTTC. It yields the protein CASSLGQGARETQYF.

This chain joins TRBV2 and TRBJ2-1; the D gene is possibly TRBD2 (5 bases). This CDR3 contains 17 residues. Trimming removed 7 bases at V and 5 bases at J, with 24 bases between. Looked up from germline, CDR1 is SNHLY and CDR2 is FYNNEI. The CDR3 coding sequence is TGTGCCAGCACCGCCTATGTTAGAGCGGAGCGAGACAATGAGCAGTTCTTC. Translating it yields CASTAYVRAERDNEQFF.

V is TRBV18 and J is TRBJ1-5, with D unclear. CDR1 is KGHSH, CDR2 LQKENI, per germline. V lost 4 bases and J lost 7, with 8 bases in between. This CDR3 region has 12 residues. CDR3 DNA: TGTGCCAGCTCACAGGGAGGCCAGCCCCAGCATTTT. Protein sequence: CASSQGGQPQHF.

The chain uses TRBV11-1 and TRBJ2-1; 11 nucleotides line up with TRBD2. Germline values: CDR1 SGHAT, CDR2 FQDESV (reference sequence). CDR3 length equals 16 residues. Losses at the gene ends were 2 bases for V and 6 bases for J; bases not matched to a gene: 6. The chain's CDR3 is CASSLLAGGEGNEQFF. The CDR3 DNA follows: TGTGCCAGCAGCTTATTAGCGGGAGGGGAAGGCAATGAGCAGTTCTTC.

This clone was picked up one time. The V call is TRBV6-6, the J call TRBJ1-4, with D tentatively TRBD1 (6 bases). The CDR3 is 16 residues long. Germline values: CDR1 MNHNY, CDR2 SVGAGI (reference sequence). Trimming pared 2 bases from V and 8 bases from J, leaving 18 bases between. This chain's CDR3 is CASSYRLQGKEEKLFF. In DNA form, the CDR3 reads TGTGCCAGCAGTTACAGGCTCCAGGGGAAGGAGGAAAAACTGTTTTTT.